This T cell receptor beta chain appears in the sequencing data of a study of blood T cell repertoires in COVID-19. Study context: Acute-phase and convalescent COVID-19 samples originated in the United States, Italy and Spain. Sources were T cells, B-cell-depleted T cells, or PBMCs; the material itself was cDNA or gDNA.

Original handling: Reference gene primer amplification gave nucleated cell count estimates. Clones were read by immunoSEQ multiplex PCR, and TCRdb kept only the in-frame ones, dropping some. Clonal size and the V and J genes are those of that table, whereas D and trimming came from the DNA. Altogether some 150,000 clones are present, about four fifths being singletons, with the ten largest covering more than 11%. The CDR3 contains 13 residues. CDR1 SNHLY and CDR2 FYNNEI come from the germline V gene. V gave up 5 bases and J gave up 5 bases, with 9 bases separating them. The source material was peripheral blood. V and J are TRBV2 and TRBJ2-2; D is unclear. The receptor was isolated from a woman of 80 years or more with acute or convalescent COVID-19. The CDR3 loop is CASSYVHTGELFF. The DNA of the CDR3 is TGTGCCAGCAGTTATGTACATACCGGGGAGCTGTTTTTT.